This TCR beta chain stems from a study of T-cell reconstitution after alpha-beta-depleted transplantation in children. Germline trimming cut 4 bases from V and 0 bases from J; bases unmatched to any gene: 8. Germline CDR1 and CDR2: MNHEY and SMNVEV (reference sequence). The CDR3 consists of 18 residues. It was with unique molecular identifiers that the TCRbeta library was prepared. MiXCR, applied by TCRdb to the PCR reads, yields one record per CDR3 protein. The data contain hundreds of thousands of distinct CDR3 sequences, over 9.5% of them singletons. The sample was PBMCs from the stem cell graft donor, taken from the stem cell graft. The sequence was obtained from a human donor who donated a stem cell graft to a child with acute myeloid leukemia. The chain joins TRBV27 to TRBJ2-4, with TRBD2 matching over 11 bases. The CDR3 coding sequence is TGTGCCAGCAGTTCGGTAGCGGGAGGGCCTCTAGCCAAAAACATTCAGTACTTC. Translated: CASSSVAGGPLAKNIQYF.